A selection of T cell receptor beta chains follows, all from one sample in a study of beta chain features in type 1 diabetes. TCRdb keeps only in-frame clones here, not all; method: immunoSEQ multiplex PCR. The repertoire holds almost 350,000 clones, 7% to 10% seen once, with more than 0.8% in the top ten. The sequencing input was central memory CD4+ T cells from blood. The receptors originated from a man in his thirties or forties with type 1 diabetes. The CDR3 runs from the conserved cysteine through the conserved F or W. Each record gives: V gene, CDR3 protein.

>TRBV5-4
CASSLEDRARFYGYTF
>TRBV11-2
CASSLGPTGIGETQYF
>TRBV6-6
CASTAGGPQYF
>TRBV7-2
CASSLRGGNEKLFF
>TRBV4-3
CASSARDGATGELFF
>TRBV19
CASSRDRAGDEQFF
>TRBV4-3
CASSYREDAEAFF
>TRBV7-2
CASSLAAEGNQPQHF
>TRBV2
CASSQGGWQPQHF
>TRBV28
CASSLVFGQEKLFF
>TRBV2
CASRKGTESSYEQYF
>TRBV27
CASTAWDHNSPLHF
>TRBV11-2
CAVRGGGKTEAFF
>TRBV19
CASSGKGRAGGYTF
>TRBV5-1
CASSFKGAQGYTF
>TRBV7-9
CATPQGGPYNEQFF
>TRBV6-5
CASSYSYQDREQYF
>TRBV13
CASSRGTPPYEQYF
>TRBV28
CASGNSPLHF
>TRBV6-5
CASRRLTGNYEQYF
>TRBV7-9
CASSGVGDSPLHF
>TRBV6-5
CASSSRTGGNEQYF
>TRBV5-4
CASSLELSNEQFF
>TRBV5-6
CASSLRGGQRNEKLFF
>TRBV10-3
CAISETEYGYTF
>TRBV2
CASSEGQGYNSPLHF
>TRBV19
CASSIYGGTARADTQYF
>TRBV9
CASSVASSGAVNEQFF
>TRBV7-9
CASREGSGANEKLFF
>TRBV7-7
CASSLAQGNEQFF
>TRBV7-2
CASSLAPGQGNYGYTF
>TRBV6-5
CASSYGLRGPQHF